This TCR beta chain originates from a study of early T cells in non-severe SARS-CoV-2 infection. TCRdb processed the 5' RACE reads anew with MiXCR; each CDR3 protein has one entry. The sample yields some 89,000 distinct CDR3 sequences, more than 9.5% seen once. The CDR3 length is 14 residues. Germline V gives CDR1 SGHRS, CDR2 YFSETQ. The germline V and J ends were trimmed by 0 bases and 5 bases, with 12 bases remaining between them. This clonotype came up many times. The origin of this receptor is an adult who was a healthcare worker with PCR-confirmed SARS-CoV-2 infection or an uninfected control (not recorded which). The V call is TRBV5-1, the J call TRBJ2-7; D gene unclear. The material sequenced was whole blood, taken at baseline. CDR3 residues: CASSLGAVFNEQYF. The CDR3, as DNA: TGCGCCAGCAGCTTGGGGGCAGTCTTTAACGAGCAGTACTTC.